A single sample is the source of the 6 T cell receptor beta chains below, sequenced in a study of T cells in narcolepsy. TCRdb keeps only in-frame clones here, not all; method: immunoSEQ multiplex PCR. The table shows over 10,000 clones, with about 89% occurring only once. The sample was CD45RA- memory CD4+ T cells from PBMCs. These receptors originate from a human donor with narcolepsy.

CDR3 bases: TGCAGCGTCCAGGGTCGGGGGGAAGCTTTCTTT. Translated, it gives CSVQGRGEAFF. This chain connects TRBV29-1 to TRBJ1-1, with D perhaps TRBD1 (5 bases). Germline loops: CDR1 SQVTM, CDR2 ANQGSEA. CDR3 length: 11 residues. Deletions cut 6 bases from V and 8 bases from J, with 13 bases between.

The CDR3 sequence is CAISERDREGEQFF. CDR3 DNA: TGTGCCATCAGTGAAAGGGACAGGGAGGGTGAGCAGTTCTTC. This chain links TRBV10-3 with TRBJ2-1; 9 bases fit TRBD1. Looked up from germline, CDR1 is ENHRY and CDR2 is SYGVKD. This CDR3 contains 14 residues. Trimming removed 3 bases from V and 9 bases from J; junction bases left unmatched: 6.

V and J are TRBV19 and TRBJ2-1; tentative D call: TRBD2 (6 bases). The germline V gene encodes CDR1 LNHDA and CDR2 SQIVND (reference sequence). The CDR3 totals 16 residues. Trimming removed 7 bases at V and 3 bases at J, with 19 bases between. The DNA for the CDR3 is TGTGCCAGTACCCCCCGGGCCGGGACTCTCTACAATGAGCAGTTCTTC. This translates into CASTPRAGTLYNEQFF.

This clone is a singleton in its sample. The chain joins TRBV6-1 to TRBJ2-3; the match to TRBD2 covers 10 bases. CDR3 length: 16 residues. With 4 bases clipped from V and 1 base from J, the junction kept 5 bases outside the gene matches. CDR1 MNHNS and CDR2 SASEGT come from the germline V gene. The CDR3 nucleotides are TGTGCCAGCAGTGCCATAACTAGCGGGGGCACAGATACGCAGTATTTT. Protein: CASSAITSGGTDTQYF.

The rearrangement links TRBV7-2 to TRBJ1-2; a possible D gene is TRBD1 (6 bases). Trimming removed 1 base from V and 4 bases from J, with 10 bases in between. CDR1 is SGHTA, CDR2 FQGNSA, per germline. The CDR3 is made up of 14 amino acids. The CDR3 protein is CASSLEQGGYGYTF. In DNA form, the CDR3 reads TGTGCCAGCAGCTTAGAACAGGGTGGCTATGGCTACACCTTC.

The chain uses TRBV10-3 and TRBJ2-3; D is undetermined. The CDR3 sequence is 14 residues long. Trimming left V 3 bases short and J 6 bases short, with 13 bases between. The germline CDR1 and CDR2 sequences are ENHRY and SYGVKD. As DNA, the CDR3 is TGTGCCATCAGTGACGGCCGGGTCAGCGATACGCAGTATTTT. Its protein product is CAISDGRVSDTQYF.